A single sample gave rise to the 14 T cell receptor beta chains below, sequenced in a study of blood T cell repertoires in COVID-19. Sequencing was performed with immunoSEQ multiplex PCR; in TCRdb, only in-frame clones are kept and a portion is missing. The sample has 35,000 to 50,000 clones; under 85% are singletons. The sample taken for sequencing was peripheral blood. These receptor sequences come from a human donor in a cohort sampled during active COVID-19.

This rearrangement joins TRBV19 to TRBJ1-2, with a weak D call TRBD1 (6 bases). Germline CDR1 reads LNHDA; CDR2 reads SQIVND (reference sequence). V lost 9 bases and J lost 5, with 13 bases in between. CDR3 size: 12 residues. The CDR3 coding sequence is TGTGCCAGCGAGGGGGACCGGTATGGCTACACCTTC. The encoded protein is CASEGDRYGYTF.

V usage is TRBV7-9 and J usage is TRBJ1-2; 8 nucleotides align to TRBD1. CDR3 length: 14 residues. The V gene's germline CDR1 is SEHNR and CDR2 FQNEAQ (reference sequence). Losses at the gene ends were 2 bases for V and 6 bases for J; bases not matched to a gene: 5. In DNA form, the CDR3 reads TGTGCCAGCAGCTTAACAGGGGGAAGTAATGGCTACACCTTC. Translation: CASSLTGGSNGYTF.

Written as DNA, the CDR3 is TGTGCCAGCAGCTTAGGGGGCAGGGGATTAACAGATACGCAGTATTTT. Translation gives CASSLGGRGLTDTQYF. This sequence joins TRBV7-9 and TRBJ2-3; a weak D match, TRBD1 (6 bases). CDR3 size: 16 residues. Deletions cut 1 base from V and 3 bases from J, with 14 bases between. The germline V gene encodes CDR1 SEHNR and CDR2 FQNEAQ (reference sequence).

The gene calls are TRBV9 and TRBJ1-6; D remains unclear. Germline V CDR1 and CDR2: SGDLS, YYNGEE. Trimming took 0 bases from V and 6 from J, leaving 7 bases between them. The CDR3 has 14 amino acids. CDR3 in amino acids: CASSVGHGNSPLHF. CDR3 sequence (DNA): TGTGCCAGCAGCGTAGGCCACGGTAATTCACCCCTCCACTTT.

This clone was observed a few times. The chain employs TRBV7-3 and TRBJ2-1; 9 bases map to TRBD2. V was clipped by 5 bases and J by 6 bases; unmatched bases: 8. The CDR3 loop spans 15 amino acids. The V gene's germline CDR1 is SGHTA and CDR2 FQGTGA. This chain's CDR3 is CASSPDGTSLNEQFF. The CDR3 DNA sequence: TGTGCCAGCAGCCCCGACGGGACTAGCCTCAATGAGCAGTTCTTC.

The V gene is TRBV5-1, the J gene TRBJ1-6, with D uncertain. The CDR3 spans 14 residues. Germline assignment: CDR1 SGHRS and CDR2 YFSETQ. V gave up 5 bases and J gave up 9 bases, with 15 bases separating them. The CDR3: CASREIDTASPLHF. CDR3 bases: TGCGCCAGCAGGGAAATCGACACGGCTTCACCCCTCCACTTT.

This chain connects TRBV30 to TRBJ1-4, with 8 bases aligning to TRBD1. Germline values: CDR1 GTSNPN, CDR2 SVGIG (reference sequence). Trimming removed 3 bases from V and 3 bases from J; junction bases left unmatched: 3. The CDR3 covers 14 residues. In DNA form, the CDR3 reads TGTGCCTGGAGGATGACAGGGGCTAATGAAAAACTGTTTTTT. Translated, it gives CAWRMTGANEKLFF.

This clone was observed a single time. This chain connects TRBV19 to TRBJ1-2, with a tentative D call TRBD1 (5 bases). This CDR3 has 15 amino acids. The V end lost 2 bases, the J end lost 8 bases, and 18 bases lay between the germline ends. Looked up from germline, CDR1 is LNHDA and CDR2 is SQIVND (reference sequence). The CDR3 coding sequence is TGTGCCAGTAGTATAAGATTAAGGGACTCGGACGGCTACACCTTC. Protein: CASSIRLRDSDGYTF.

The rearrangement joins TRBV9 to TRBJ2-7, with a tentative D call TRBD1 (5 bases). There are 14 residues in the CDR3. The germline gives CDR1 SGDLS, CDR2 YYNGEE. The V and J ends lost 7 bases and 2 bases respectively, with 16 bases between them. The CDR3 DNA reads TGTGCCAGCGGCGCCACAGGTCTTCCCTACGAGCAGTACTTC. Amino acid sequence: CASGATGLPYEQYF.

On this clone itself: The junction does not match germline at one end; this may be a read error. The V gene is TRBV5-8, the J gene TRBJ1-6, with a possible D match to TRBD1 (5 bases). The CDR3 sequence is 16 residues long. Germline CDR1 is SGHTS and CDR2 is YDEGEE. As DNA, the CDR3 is TGTGCCAGCAGCCTGTGGGGCCAGGGTTATAGTTCACCCCTCCACTTT. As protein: CASSLWGQGYSSPLHF.

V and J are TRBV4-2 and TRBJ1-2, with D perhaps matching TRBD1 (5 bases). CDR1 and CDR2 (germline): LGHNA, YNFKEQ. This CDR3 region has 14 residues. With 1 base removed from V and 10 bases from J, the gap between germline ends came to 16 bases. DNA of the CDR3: TGTGCCAGCAGCCAAGGGGGCCGCCTCCCAGCCTACACCTTC. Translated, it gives CASSQGGRLPAYTF.

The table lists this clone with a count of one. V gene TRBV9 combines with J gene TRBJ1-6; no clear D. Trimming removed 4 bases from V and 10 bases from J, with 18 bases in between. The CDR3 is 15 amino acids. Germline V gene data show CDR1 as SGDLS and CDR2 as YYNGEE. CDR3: CASSIDGSYGSPLHF. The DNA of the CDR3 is TGTGCCAGCAGCATCGACGGGTCGTACGGCTCACCCCTCCACTTT.

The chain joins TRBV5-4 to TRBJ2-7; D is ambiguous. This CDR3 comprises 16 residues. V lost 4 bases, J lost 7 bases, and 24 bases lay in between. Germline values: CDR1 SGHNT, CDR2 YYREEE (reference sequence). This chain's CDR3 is CASSGGSFVLPREQYF. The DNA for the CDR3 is TGTGCCAGCAGCGGTGGTTCTTTTGTATTACCTCGGGAGCAGTACTTC.

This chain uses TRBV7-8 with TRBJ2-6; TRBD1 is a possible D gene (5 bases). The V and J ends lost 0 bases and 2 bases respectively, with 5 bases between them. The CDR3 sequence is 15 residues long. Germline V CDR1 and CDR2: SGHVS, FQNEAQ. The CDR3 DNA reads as TGTGCCAGCAGCTTAGCGGGGCCTGGGGCCAACGTCCTGACTTTC. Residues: CASSLAGPGANVLTF.